This T cell receptor (beta chain) emerged from a study of T-cell reconstitution after alpha-beta-depleted transplantation in children. The TCRbeta library was prepared with unique molecular identifiers. TCRdb reprocessed the PCR reads via MiXCR and lists one record per CDR3 protein. The sample shows hundreds of thousands of distinct CDR3 sequences, under 9.5% of them seen only once. Germline loops: CDR1 MNHNS, CDR2 SASEGT. The germline V and J ends were trimmed by 2 bases and 0 bases, with 19 bases remaining between them. The CDR3 has 18 residues. Here the sequenced sample was PBMCs from the stem cell graft donor, taken from the stem cell graft. The chain combines TRBV6-1 with TRBJ1-2; a possible D gene is TRBD1 (5 bases). This clonotype was obtained from a human donor who donated a stem cell graft to a child with acute lymphoblastic leukemia. CDR3 residues: CASSEWGRALRTNYGYTF. CDR3 nucleotide sequence: TGTGCCAGCAGTGAATGGGGCAGAGCCTTAAGAACTAACTATGGCTACACCTTC.